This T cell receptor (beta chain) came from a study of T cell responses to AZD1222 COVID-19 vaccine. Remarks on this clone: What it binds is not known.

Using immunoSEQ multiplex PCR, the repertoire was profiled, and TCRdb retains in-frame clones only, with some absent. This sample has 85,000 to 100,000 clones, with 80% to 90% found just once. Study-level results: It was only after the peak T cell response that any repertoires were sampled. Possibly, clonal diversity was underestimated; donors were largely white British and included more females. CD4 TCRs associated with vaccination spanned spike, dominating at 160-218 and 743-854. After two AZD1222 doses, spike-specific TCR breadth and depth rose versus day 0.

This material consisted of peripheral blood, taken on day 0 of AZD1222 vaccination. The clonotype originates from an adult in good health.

As DNA, the CDR3 is TGTGCCAGCAGCTTGCTCAGTGGCGCTACGGGGGAGCAGTACTTC. Protein product: CASSLLSGATGEQYF. The rearrangement links TRBV5-5 to TRBJ2-7; TRBD2 is a possible D gene (5 bases). V was cut by 1 base and J by 7 bases, with 18 bases left in between. Germline V CDR1 and CDR2: SGHKS, YYEKEE (reference sequence). This CDR3 comprises 15 residues.